A selection of T cell receptor beta chains follows, all from one sample in a study of shared clonotypes between healthy human individuals. Only in-frame clones appear in the TCRdb table, and some are missing; sequencing was by immunoSEQ multiplex PCR. This table has around 600,000 clones, about 96% appearing once. The sample consisted of naive CD4+ T cells sorted from blood. These receptor sequences come from a woman in her twenties or thirties in good health. Both conserved end residues are part of each CDR3. D genes are given only for firm matches. The listing skips clone size in some rows; elsewhere it reads once, few, many or a size class.

>TRBD1|TRBV10-1|.|TRBJ1-2
CASSGDRGNYGYTF
TGCGCCAGCAGTGGGGACAGGGGAAACTATGGCTACACCTTC
>TRBD1|TRBV28|.|TRBJ1-2
CASSPPGTGGWYGYTF
TGTGCCAGCAGCCCTCCCGGGACAGGGGGCTGGTATGGCTACACCTTC
>.|TRBV4-1|.|TRBJ1-2
CASSLTDRYTF
TGTGCCAGCAGCCTAACTGACCGCTACACCTTC
>.|TRBV5-1|.|TRBJ1-2
CASSLEKSDGYTF
TGCGCCAGCAGCTTGGAAAAGTCGGATGGCTACACCTTC
>.|TRBV9|.|TRBJ2-1
CASSVGALGNPNYNEQFF
TGTGCCAGCAGCGTTGGGGCCTTAGGAAATCCGAATTACAATGAGCAGTTCTTC
>.|TRBV2|.|TRBJ2-1
CASSEVWVGANEQFF
TGTGCCAGCAGTGAAGTATGGGTGGGGGCCAATGAGCAGTTCTTC
>.|TRBV2|.|TRBJ1-1
CAGLWGFAVNTEAFF
TGTGCCGGCCTATGGGGGTTCGCGGTGAACACTGAAGCTTTCTTT
>.|TRBV21-1|.|TRBJ2-3
CASSLRGEFTDTQYF
TGTGCCAGCAGCTTGCGTGGGGAATTCACAGATACGCAGTATTTT
>.|TRBV4-1|once|TRBJ1-1
CASRPLYKGGKAEAFF
TGCGCCAGCAGACCCCTATATAAGGGAGGTAAGGCTGAAGCTTTCTTT
>.|TRBV2|.|TRBJ1-6
CASSGAEGPPLHF
TGTGCCAGCAGTGGCGCAGAGGGTCCACCCCTCCACTTT
>.|TRBV21-1|.|TRBJ1-1
CASSPKPTGADTEAFF
TGTGCCAGCAGCCCAAAGCCCACGGGGGCGGACACTGAAGCTTTCTTT
>TRBD1|TRBV10-1|once|TRBJ1-5
CASSESFWDRPYFNQPQHF
TGCGCCAGCAGTGAGTCGTTTTGGGACAGACCTTACTTTAATCAGCCCCAGCATTTT
>.|TRBV29-1|.|TRBJ2-5
CSVGELEETQYF
TGCAGCGTTGGGGAACTGGAAGAGACCCAGTACTTC
>TRBD2|TRBV9|.|TRBJ2-2
CASSHSTSGTGELFF
TGTGCCAGCAGCCATTCAACTAGCGGTACCGGGGAGCTGTTTTTT
>.|TRBV5-8|.|TRBJ2-5
CASRQSMAGRKFRETQYF
TGTGCCAGCAGGCAATCCATGGCGGGGCGAAAGTTCCGGGAGACCCAGTACTTC
>.|TRBV9|.|TRBJ2-3
CASSGLGEGTDTQYF
TGTGCCAGCAGCGGACTGGGTGAGGGAACAGATACGCAGTATTTT
>TRBD1|TRBV15|.|TRBJ2-7
CATSTQGQGRDEQYF
TGTGCCACCAGCACCCAGGGACAGGGGCGAGACGAGCAGTACTTC
>.|TRBV6-1|.|TRBJ2-2
CASRTSYTGELFF
TGTGCCAGCAGGACCAGCTACACCGGGGAGCTGTTTTTT
>TRBD2|TRBV6-1|.|TRBJ2-7
CASSEGTSGPYEQYF
TGTGCCAGCAGTGAAGGGACTAGCGGGCCCTACGAGCAGTACTTC
>TRBD2|TRBV5-1|once|TRBJ2-2
CATSTPSGLSTGELFF
TGCGCCACCTCAACCCCTAGCGGGCTGAGCACCGGGGAGCTGTTTTTT
>TRBD1|TRBV5-5|.|TRBJ1-2
CASSLVGQGGYTF
TGTGCCAGCAGCTTGGTAGGACAGGGTGGCTACACCTTC
>.|TRBV7-9|.|TRBJ1-2
CASSSVDRDGYGYTF
TGTGCCAGCAGTTCCGTAGATCGGGACGGCTATGGCTACACCTTC
>.|TRBV18|once|TRBJ2-6
CASSPRGQTSGANVLTF
TGTGCCAGCTCACCACGAGGGCAGACCTCTGGGGCCAACGTCCTGACTTTC
>.|TRBV5-5|.|TRBJ2-7
CASSPEGGPYEQYF
TGTGCCAGCAGCCCAGAGGGGGGCCCCTACGAGCAGTACTTC